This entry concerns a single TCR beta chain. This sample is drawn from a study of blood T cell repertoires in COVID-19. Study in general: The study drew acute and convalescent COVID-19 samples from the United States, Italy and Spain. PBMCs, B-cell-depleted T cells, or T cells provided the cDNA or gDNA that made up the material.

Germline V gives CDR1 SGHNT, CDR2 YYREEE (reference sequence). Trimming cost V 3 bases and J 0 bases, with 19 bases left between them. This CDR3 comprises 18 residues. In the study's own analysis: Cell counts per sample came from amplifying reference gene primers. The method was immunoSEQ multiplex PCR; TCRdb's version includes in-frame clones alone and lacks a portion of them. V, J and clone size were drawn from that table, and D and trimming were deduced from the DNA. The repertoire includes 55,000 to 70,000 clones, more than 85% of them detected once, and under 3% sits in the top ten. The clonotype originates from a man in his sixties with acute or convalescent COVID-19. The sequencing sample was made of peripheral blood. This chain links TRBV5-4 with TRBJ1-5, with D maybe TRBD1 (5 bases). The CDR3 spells CASSSMGTGGDSNQPQHF. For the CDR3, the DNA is TGTGCCAGCAGCTCTATGGGGACGGGAGGAGATAGCAATCAGCCCCAGCATTTT.